The 11 T cell receptor beta chains presented below share a single source sample, sequenced in a study of blood T cell repertoires in COVID-19. Some clones are missing from TCRdb's copy, which holds only in-frame ones; the method was immunoSEQ multiplex PCR. This sample carries about 260,000 clones, around 86% of them seen once, and the ten largest clones take around 5%. Sequenced: peripheral blood. The origin of the receptors is an older woman with COVID-19, enrolled during active disease.

The V call is TRBV6-5, the J call TRBJ2-1, with 9 bases matching TRBD2. CDR1 and CDR2 from the germline V gene are MNHEY and SVGAGI. The CDR3 is 14 residues long. V shed 2 bases, J shed 7 bases, and the junction held 3 bases outside the gene matches. The CDR3 DNA is TGTGCCAGCAGTTACGCGGGAGGGAGGAATGAGCAGTTCTTC. Translated, it gives CASSYAGGRNEQFF.

The chain recombines TRBV30 with TRBJ1-3; D call uncertain. With 4 bases removed from V and 1 base from J, the gap between germline ends came to 8 bases. The CDR3 has 13 residues. Germline V gene sequence: CDR1 GTSNPN, CDR2 SVGIG (reference sequence). The CDR3 spells CAWTGISGNTIYF. Here the CDR3 DNA reads TGTGCCTGGACGGGTATTTCTGGAAACACCATATATTTT.

The chain has TRBV4-1 and TRBJ2-3, with D possibly matching TRBD2 (6 bases). There are 13 residues in the CDR3. Trimming shortened V by 1 base and J by 5 bases, and 7 bases separated the two germline ends. From germline, CDR1 is MGHRA and CDR2 YSYEKL. The CDR3 DNA is TGCGCCAGCAGCCAAGTGGGGGGAGATACGCAGTATTTT. This codes for CASSQVGGDTQYF.

This clone came up once. The chain links TRBV7-8 to TRBJ1-5; D possibly corresponds to TRBD1 (5 bases). Per the germline V gene, CDR1 is SGHVS and CDR2 is FQNEAQ. CDR3 length: 17 residues. Trimming took off 1 base at V and 1 base at J, with 14 bases between the two ends. The chain's CDR3 is CASSLGVGPGSNQPQHF. Written as DNA, the CDR3 is TGTGCCAGCAGCTTAGGTGTGGGGCCAGGGAGCAATCAGCCCCAGCATTTT.

The J gene is TRBJ2-1, the V gene TRBV24-1, with a tentative D call TRBD2 (6 bases). The V gene lost 1 base and the J gene lost 5 bases, with 8 bases spanning the gap. This CDR3 has 14 amino acids. Germline V gene data show CDR1 as KGHDR and CDR2 as SFDVKD. CDR3 amino acids: CATSDFTGDNEQFF. The CDR3 DNA reads TGTGCCACCAGTGATTTTACGGGGGACAATGAGCAGTTCTTC.

This clone was observed many times. This specimen includes other DNA sequences encoding the same CDR3. The rearrangement links TRBV11-3 to TRBJ2-3, with a tentative D call TRBD2 (5 bases). The CDR3 length is 13 residues. Germline V CDR1 and CDR2: SGHNT, YENEEA. The V gene lost 3 bases and the J gene lost 1 base, with 5 bases spanning the gap. As DNA, the CDR3 is TGTGCCAGCAGCTTCGGGGGCACAGATACGCAGTATTTT. It encodes CASSFGGTDTQYF.

The CDR3 loop is CASSQDVAREWTDTQYF. The CDR3 DNA is TGTGCCAGCAGCCAAGACGTGGCGCGGGAGTGGACAGATACGCAGTATTTT. The chain carries TRBV4-2 and TRBJ2-3, with TRBD2 matching 7 bases. The ends lost 0 bases at V and 3 bases at J; junction bases unmatched: 9. CDR3 length: 17 amino acids. Germline loops: CDR1 LGHNA, CDR2 YNFKEQ.

This chain connects TRBV29-1 to TRBJ2-2; 10 bases line up with TRBD2. The germline gives CDR1 SQVTM, CDR2 ANQGSEA. The trim removed 7 bases at V and 4 bases at J, leaving 9 bases unmatched. The CDR3 is 15 amino acids. The CDR3 region is CSASGTSATTGELFF. In DNA, the CDR3 is TGCAGCGCCTCCGGGACTAGCGCCACCACCGGGGAGCTGTTTTTT.

The chain joins TRBV3-1 (or the pseudogene TRBV3-2) to TRBJ2-5; D remains ambiguous. The CDR3 consists of 15 residues. V lost 0 bases, J lost 2 bases, and 10 bases lay in between. Germline V lookup: CDR1 LGHDT, CDR2 YNNKEL (reference sequence). The CDR3 spells CASSQDLGPQETQYF. CDR3 DNA: TGTGCCAGCAGCCAAGATCTAGGCCCACAAGAGACCCAGTACTTC.

In its sample, this clone was seen a few times. The rearrangement links TRBV5-4 to TRBJ2-1; 7 positions agree with TRBD2. J gave up 0 bases and V 6 bases, and 12 bases lay outside the gene matches. Germline CDR1 reads SGHNT; CDR2 reads YYREEE (reference sequence). This CDR3 is built from 17 residues. The CDR3 DNA reads TGTGCCAGCACCAAAGACGGCGGGAGAAGCTCCTACAATGAGCAGTTCTTC. This sequence encodes CASTKDGGRSSYNEQFF.

This clone was seen a few times. The chain joins TRBV18 to TRBJ2-3; 9 bases map to TRBD2. The CDR3 length is 17 residues. Germline V lookup: CDR1 KGHSH, CDR2 LQKENI. After removal of 0 bases from V and 2 bases from J, the junction contained 6 bases not matched to a gene. CDR3 coding DNA: TGTGCCAGCTCACCACCGATTCTAGCGGGGAACACAGATACGCAGTATTTT. It specifies CASSPPILAGNTDTQYF. The whole variable domain, remainder taken from reference TRBV18 and TRBJ2-3, is NAGVMQNPRHLVRRRGQEARLRCSPMKGHSHVYWYRQLPEEGLKFMVYLQKENIIDESGMPKERFSAEFPKEGPSILRIQQVVRGDSAAYFCASSPPILAGNTDTQYFGPGTRLTVL.